The 22 T cell receptor beta chains below were found in one sample sequenced in a study of T cell changes during pregnancy in multiple sclerosis (dated 2019 in TCRdb). Receptors were amplified or captured by the immunoSEQ multiplex PCR assay. Not all clones reach the TCRdb copy of this immuneACCESS table, which keeps in-frame sequences only. Checked studies attribute under half of the gap to unresolved V genes and leave the rest unexplained. This sample is represented by some 120,000 clones; around 90% of them were singletons. Of the sample, 1.5% to 1.7% is held by the ten largest clones. Material: peripheral blood, obtained in the third trimester of pregnancy. The origin of the receptors is a female donor with multiple sclerosis, enrolled in a pregnancy study.

This clone was detected a few times. The chain recombines TRBV14 with TRBJ2-5, with 10 nucleotides matching TRBD2. J gave up 2 bases and V 1 base, and 1 base lay outside the gene matches. This CDR3 has 15 residues. CDR1 and CDR2 (germline): SGHDN, FVKESK. The CDR3 DNA reads TGTGCCAGCAGCCAAGCTAGCGGGAGTCAAGAGACCCAGTACTTC. Translated: CASSQASGSQETQYF.

This chain connects TRBV6-5 to TRBJ2-1; 10 positions match TRBD1. From germline, CDR1 is MNHEY and CDR2 SVGAGI. V lost 6 bases to trimming and J lost 4 bases; unmatched junction nucleotides: 3. The CDR3 totals 14 residues. The CDR3, as DNA: TGTGCCAGCAGCGAGGGACAGGGGTACAATGAGCAGTTCTTC. Its protein is CASSEGQGYNEQFF.

This chain connects TRBV19 to TRBJ1-5; 7 bases match TRBD1. The CDR3 runs 18 residues. V shed 4 bases, J shed 2 bases, and the junction held 14 bases outside the gene matches. The germline V gene encodes CDR1 LNHDA and CDR2 SQIVND (reference sequence). CDR3 in amino acids: CASSTTGPRGDGNQPQHF. For the CDR3, the DNA is TGTGCCAGTAGTACGACCGGTCCCAGGGGGGACGGCAATCAGCCCCAGCATTTT.

The chain combines TRBV28 with TRBJ2-7, with 8 bases that match TRBD1. Germline V gives CDR1 MDHEN, CDR2 SYDVKM. This CDR3 region has 17 residues. V lost 5 bases to trimming and J lost 2 bases; unmatched junction nucleotides: 14. CDR3 residues: CASSPPILVTGAYEQYF. CDR3 bases: TGTGCCAGCAGTCCTCCCATTCTTGTGACAGGGGCCTACGAGCAGTACTTC.

V and J are TRBV6-5 and TRBJ1-2; D remains unclear. This CDR3 contains 13 residues. V was cut by 0 bases and J by 8 bases, with 10 bases left in between. Per the germline V gene, CDR1 is MNHEY and CDR2 is SVGAGI. The CDR3 loop reads CASSYSRERGYTF. For the CDR3, the DNA is TGTGCCAGCAGTTACTCGCGGGAGAGAGGCTACACCTTC.

The chain recombines TRBV11-2 with TRBJ2-1, with TRBD2 as a possible D gene (6 bases). The germline CDR1 and CDR2 sequences are SGHAT and FQNNGV. V dropped 0 bases and J dropped 10 bases, with 13 bases sitting between them. The CDR3 totals 14 residues. CDR3 coding DNA: TGTGCCAGCAGCTTAGATGGAGGGCTGGGCGAGCAGTTCTTC. Amino acid sequence: CASSLDGGLGEQFF.

This rearrangement joins TRBV7-2 to TRBJ2-5, with D possibly matching TRBD1 (5 bases). Trimming left V 0 bases short and J 1 base short, with 12 bases between. Per the germline V gene, CDR1 is SGHTA and CDR2 is FQGNSA. This CDR3 comprises 16 residues. CDR3 in amino acids: CASSLALGAVQETQYF. The CDR3 DNA sequence: TGTGCCAGCAGCTTAGCGTTAGGGGCAGTCCAAGAGACCCAGTACTTC. The full variable domain, completed using reference TRBV7-2 and TRBJ2-5, is GAGVSQSPSNKVTEKGKDVELRCDPISGHTALYWYRQSLGQGLEFLIYFQGNSAPDKSGLPSDRFSAERTGGSVSTLTIQRTQQEDSAVYLCASSLALGAVQETQYFGPGTRLLVL.

The rearrangement links TRBV29-1 to TRBJ1-2, with TRBD1 matching over 7 bases. Germline V gene lookup returns CDR1 SQVTM and CDR2 ANQGSEA. This CDR3 has 12 amino acids. V lost 4 bases, J lost 3 bases, and 2 bases stayed unmatched. The CDR3 here is CSVADRDYGYTF. In DNA, the CDR3 is TGCAGCGTTGCCGACAGGGACTATGGCTACACCTTC.

The chain uses TRBV7-3 and TRBJ2-2; 12 positions match TRBD2. Germline lookup yields CDR1 SGHTA and CDR2 FQGTGA. V trimming: 7 bases; J trimming: 5 bases; junction bases outside the gene matches: 8. The CDR3 runs to 16 residues. For the CDR3, the DNA is TGTGCCAGCAAACGGACTAGCGGGGAATCTACCGGGGAGCTGTTTTTT. This codes for CASKRTSGESTGELFF.

This chain connects TRBV6-1 to TRBJ2-7; TRBD1 matches at 10 bases. The CDR3 sequence is 14 residues long. With 6 bases clipped from V and 4 bases from J, the junction kept 6 bases outside the gene matches. Germline V lookup: CDR1 MNHNS, CDR2 SASEGT. CDR3 loop: CASSGDRGPYEQYF. The CDR3 region has the DNA TGTGCCAGCAGCGGCGACAGGGGGCCGTACGAGCAGTACTTC.

In DNA form, the CDR3 reads TGTGCCAGCAGCGCATACAGGGGGCAGAGCACAGATACGCAGTATTTT. This translates into CASSAYRGQSTDTQYF. The chain links TRBV9 to TRBJ2-3; 9 positions agree with TRBD1. Looked up from germline, CDR1 is SGDLS and CDR2 is YYNGEE. The CDR3 loop spans 16 amino acids. Unmatched junction bases numbered 5, after V lost 3 bases and J lost 0 bases.

This clone was seen once. The J gene is TRBJ2-5, the V gene TRBV2, with D tentatively TRBD1 (5 bases). Trimming shortened V by 5 bases and J by 3 bases, and 13 bases separated the two germline ends. CDR3 length: 14 amino acids. Germline loops: CDR1 SNHLY, CDR2 FYNNEI. The chain's CDR3 is CASSLRQTEETQYF. CDR3 sequence (DNA): TGTGCCAGCAGTCTTAGACAGACCGAAGAGACCCAGTACTTC. The full variable domain, rest sourced from reference TRBV2 and TRBJ2-5, is EPEVTQTPSHQVTQMGQEVILRCVPISNHLYFYWYRQILGQKVEFLVSFYNNEISEKSEIFDDQFSVERPDGSNFTLKIRSTKLEDSAMYFCASSLRQTEETQYFGPGTRLLVL.

The V gene is TRBV30, the J gene TRBJ1-5; 7 bases fit TRBD1. V was clipped by 4 bases and J by 1 base; unmatched bases: 10. Germline assignment: CDR1 GTSNPN and CDR2 SVGIG (reference sequence). CDR3 length: 16 residues. The DNA of the CDR3 is TGTGCCTGGACAACAGGGGAGTTTGGGAGCAATCAGCCCCAGCATTTT. It translates to CAWTTGEFGSNQPQHF.

The rearrangement uses TRBV7-6 and TRBJ2-3; D perhaps matches TRBD1 (6 bases). The CDR3 runs to 15 residues. Germline V gives CDR1 SGHVS, CDR2 FNYEAQ. The V and J ends lost 2 bases and 1 base respectively, with 10 bases between them. CDR3 DNA sequence: TGTGCCAGCAGCTTATCTGGGGGCCGCACAGATACGCAGTATTTT. It specifies CASSLSGGRTDTQYF.

For the CDR3, the DNA is TGTGCCAGCAGTGAAGTAGTATTAGGAGGGACCGGAAACACCATATATTTT. Residues: CASSEVVLGGTGNTIYF. The rearrangement uses TRBV6-1 and TRBJ1-3; TRBD1 is a possible D gene (5 bases). Germline CDR1 reads MNHNS; CDR2 reads SASEGT. The CDR3 consists of 17 residues. V was pared by 1 base and J by 4 bases, with 17 bases between.

The CDR3 region is CASSLDRGFTPYNEQFF. In nucleotides, the CDR3 is TGTGCCAGCAGCTTAGATCGGGGGTTCACTCCCTACAATGAGCAGTTCTTC. V usage is TRBV11-3 and J usage is TRBJ2-1; weak D call: TRBD2 (6 bases). This CDR3 comprises 17 residues. The V gene lost 0 bases and the J gene lost 2 bases, with 14 bases spanning the gap. CDR1 and CDR2 (germline): SGHNT, YENEEA.

The DNA for the CDR3 is TGTGCCAGCGGGGGGGCTGGGGCCAACGTCCTGACTTTC. As protein: CASGGAGANVLTF. The chain recombines TRBV2 with TRBJ2-6; 7 bases line up with TRBD2. The germline V gene encodes CDR1 SNHLY and CDR2 FYNNEI. Trimming removed 8 bases from V and 2 bases from J; junction bases left unmatched: 0. There are 13 residues in the CDR3.

The rearrangement uses TRBV5-4 and TRBJ1-6; a possible D gene is TRBD1 (5 bases). Trimming took off 0 bases at V and 0 bases at J, with 7 bases between the two ends. CDR1 is SGHNT and CDR2 is YYREEE in the germline V gene (reference sequence). The CDR3 is 16 residues long. CDR3 protein: CASSLVGDSYNSPLHF. The CDR3 DNA follows: TGTGCCAGCAGCTTGGTAGGGGACTCCTATAATTCACCCCTCCACTTT.

J is TRBJ1-1 and V is TRBV5-1; TRBD1 aligns across 8 bases. The CDR3 has 13 residues. V trimming: 5 bases; J trimming: 4 bases; junction bases outside the gene matches: 4. Germline V gene sequence: CDR1 SGHRS, CDR2 YFSETQ. The CDR3 region has the DNA TGCGCCAGCAGGGGACAGGTTGTCACTGAAGCTTTCTTT. Translated, it gives CASRGQVVTEAFF.

This chain connects TRBV13 to TRBJ1-5; D perhaps matches TRBD1 (5 bases). The germline CDR1 and CDR2 sequences are PRHDT and FYEKMQ (reference sequence). With 2 bases removed from V and 5 bases from J, the gap between germline ends came to 13 bases. This CDR3 comprises 15 residues. CDR3 nucleotide sequence: TGTGCCAGCAGCTTATCAAACAGGCCGCATCAGCCCCAGCATTTT. The encoded protein is CASSLSNRPHQPQHF.

V usage is TRBV5-1 and J usage is TRBJ1-1; 7 nucleotides line up with TRBD1. Germline CDR1 and CDR2: SGHRS and YFSETQ. The V gene end was trimmed by 3 bases and the J gene end by 2 bases; junction bases not matched to a gene: 7. The CDR3 length is 15 residues. In nucleotides, the CDR3 is TGCGCCAGCAGCTCGCCGGGACAGCTCAACACTGAAGCTTTCTTT. Amino acids: CASSSPGQLNTEAFF.

V and J are TRBV5-6 and TRBJ2-1, with 11 bases lining up with TRBD2. Trimming took 0 bases from V and 9 from J; bases not matched to a gene: 11. The CDR3 sequence is 17 residues long. Per the germline V gene, CDR1 is SGHDT and CDR2 is YYEEEE. As DNA, the CDR3 is TGTGCCAGCAGCTTGGGACTAGCGGGGACTACCTGGGGTGAGCAGTTCTTC. Its protein product is CASSLGLAGTTWGEQFF.